Listed below are T cell receptor beta chains from one sample, sequenced in a study of blood T cell repertoires in COVID-19. Profiling relied on immunoSEQ multiplex PCR, and the TCRdb table lists in-frame clones only, not all of them. The data show about 180,000 clones, with around 89% seen just once and roughly 3.7% held by the top ten. Sequenced: peripheral blood. These receptors all come from a young woman with acute or convalescent COVID-19. Each CDR3 is given with its conserved first and last residue. A D gene is named only where the DNA matches it firmly. Clone size is given for some rows only: seen once, a few or many times, or a class if the clone is expanded.

d_gene: TRBD2; v_gene: TRBV7-9; j_gene: TRBJ2-7; abundance: NA; CDR3nt: TGTGCCAGCAGCCTGACTAGCGGGGCAACCTACGAGCAGTACTTC; CDR3aa: CASSLTSGATYEQYF
d_gene: TRBD1; v_gene: TRBV4-1; j_gene: TRBJ2-7; abundance: NA; CDR3nt: TGCGCCAGCAGCCAAGGTGGGGACAGGGGGACGCAGTACTTC; CDR3aa: CASSQGGDRGTQYF
d_gene: TRBD1; v_gene: TRBV24-1; j_gene: TRBJ2-7; abundance: NA; CDR3nt: TGTGCCACTAACAGGGGGCCGGGCGAGCAGTACTTC; CDR3aa: CATNRGPGEQYF
d_gene: NA; v_gene: TRBV6-5; j_gene: TRBJ1-4; abundance: NA; CDR3nt: TGTGCCAGCAGTTATCGGCCCGGGGAAAAACTGTTTTTT; CDR3aa: CASSYRPGEKLFF
d_gene: TRBD1; v_gene: TRBV18; j_gene: TRBJ2-7; abundance: NA; CDR3nt: TGTGCCAGCGGGGACAGGGGGCGCGAGCAGTACTTC; CDR3aa: CASGDRGREQYF
d_gene: NA; v_gene: TRBV5-1; j_gene: TRBJ2-3; abundance: NA; CDR3nt: TGCGCCAGCAGTTCCCGGACTAACACAGATACGCAGTATTTT; CDR3aa: CASSSRTNTDTQYF
d_gene: TRBD1; v_gene: TRBV5-1; j_gene: TRBJ1-1; abundance: NA; CDR3nt: TGCGCCAGCAGCTTGACCGCCGGGACAGAGAACACTGAAGCTTTCTTT; CDR3aa: CASSLTAGTENTEAFF
d_gene: NA; v_gene: TRBV6-4; j_gene: TRBJ2-1; abundance: NA; CDR3nt: TGTGCCAGCAGTGTCATTGCGGGCGGAGCCCCCATGTTCTTC; CDR3aa: CASSVIAGGAPMFF
d_gene: TRBD1; v_gene: TRBV7-2; j_gene: TRBJ2-1; abundance: NA; CDR3nt: TGTGCCAGCAGCTTAAGTTCCGGGACAGCCTACAATGAGCAGTTCTTC; CDR3aa: CASSLSSGTAYNEQFF
d_gene: TRBD2; v_gene: TRBV28; j_gene: TRBJ2-3; abundance: once; CDR3nt: TGTGCCAGCCCACCCGGGGGCGGCGGGAGGGCCCCAGATACGCAGTATTTT; CDR3aa: CASPPGGGGRAPDTQYF
d_gene: TRBD1; v_gene: TRBV5-1; j_gene: TRBJ1-1; abundance: NA; CDR3nt: TGCGCCAGCAGCTCACAGGGGAGTTATGAAGCTTTCTTT; CDR3aa: CASSSQGSYEAFF
d_gene: NA; v_gene: TRBV10-2; j_gene: TRBJ2-5; abundance: NA; CDR3nt: TGCGCCAGCCAGGGCCGAGAGACCCAGTACTTC; CDR3aa: CASQGRETQYF
d_gene: NA; v_gene: TRBV10-3; j_gene: TRBJ2-2; abundance: NA; CDR3nt: TGTGCAATCTCCCGGGACTCCGCTCCGGGCGGGGAGCTGTTTTTT; CDR3aa: CAISRDSAPGGELFF
d_gene: NA; v_gene: TRBV7-2; j_gene: TRBJ2-5; abundance: NA; CDR3nt: TGTGCCAGCAGCTTAGTATGGGGGCAGACCCAGTACTTC; CDR3aa: CASSLVWGQTQYF
d_gene: TRBD1; v_gene: TRBV5-1; j_gene: TRBJ1-1; abundance: NA; CDR3nt: TGCGCCAGCAGCTTGGAAGGGGGCGCTTACACTGAAGCTTTCTTT; CDR3aa: CASSLEGGAYTEAFF
d_gene: NA; v_gene: TRBV28; j_gene: TRBJ1-6; abundance: few; CDR3nt: TGTGCCACCGGCCCAATGGGGCATTCACCCCTCCACTTT; CDR3aa: CATGPMGHSPLHF
d_gene: NA; v_gene: TRBV4-2; j_gene: TRBJ1-6; abundance: NA; CDR3nt: TGTGCCAGCAGCCAAGAAAGCGGGACAACGAATTCACCCCTCCACTTT; CDR3aa: CASSQESGTTNSPLHF
d_gene: TRBD1; v_gene: TRBV5-1; j_gene: TRBJ1-1; abundance: NA; CDR3nt: TGCGCCAGCAGCTCGCCCAGGGGGACTTTCTTT; CDR3aa: CASSSPRGTFF
d_gene: NA; v_gene: TRBV28; j_gene: TRBJ1-6; abundance: few; CDR3nt: TGTGCCAGCACGGGCTCCTATAATTCACCCCTCCACTTT; CDR3aa: CASTGSYNSPLHF
d_gene: NA; v_gene: TRBV29-1; j_gene: TRBJ1-2; abundance: NA; CDR3nt: TGCAGCGTTGGGGGCAACTATGGCTACACCTTC; CDR3aa: CSVGGNYGYTF
d_gene: NA; v_gene: TRBV5-1; j_gene: TRBJ2-1; abundance: few; CDR3nt: TGCGCCAGCAGCTTGGACGCGAGCTCCTACAATGAGCAGTTCTTC; CDR3aa: CASSLDASSYNEQFF
d_gene: NA; v_gene: TRBV19; j_gene: TRBJ2-2; abundance: NA; CDR3nt: TGTGCCAGTAGTAATACGGGGTTATACACCGGGGAGCTGTTTTTT; CDR3aa: CASSNTGLYTGELFF
d_gene: NA; v_gene: TRBV12-3/TRBV12-4; j_gene: TRBJ2-7; abundance: NA; CDR3nt: TGTGCCAGCAGCCCCCTTGAGTACTTC; CDR3aa: CASSPLEYF
d_gene: NA; v_gene: TRBV9; j_gene: TRBJ2-3; abundance: once; CDR3nt: TGTGCCAGCAGCGCATCGGGGACTCCTTATACGCAGTATTTT; CDR3aa: CASSASGTPYTQYF
d_gene: NA; v_gene: TRBV29-1; j_gene: TRBJ1-1; abundance: NA; CDR3nt: TGCAGCGTTGAAAACATCCCCACTGAAGCTTTCTTT; CDR3aa: CSVENIPTEAFF
d_gene: NA; v_gene: TRBV28; j_gene: TRBJ2-1; abundance: NA; CDR3nt: TGTGCCAGCAGTTCCAGGGGTGAGCAGTTCTTC; CDR3aa: CASSSRGEQFF
d_gene: TRBD1; v_gene: TRBV4-1; j_gene: TRBJ1-2; abundance: NA; CDR3nt: TGCGCCAGCAGCCCGTTGGACAGGTTTTATGGCTACACCTTC; CDR3aa: CASSPLDRFYGYTF
d_gene: NA; v_gene: TRBV28; j_gene: TRBJ2-1; abundance: NA; CDR3nt: TGTGCCAGCAAATGGACTACGTGGAATGAGCAGTTCTTC; CDR3aa: CASKWTTWNEQFF
d_gene: NA; v_gene: TRBV29-1; j_gene: TRBJ2-7; abundance: NA; CDR3nt: TGCAGCGTTGTGGGTGGGGCTACCTACGAGCAGTACTTC; CDR3aa: CSVVGGATYEQYF
d_gene: TRBD2; v_gene: TRBV6-2/TRBV6-3; j_gene: TRBJ2-1; abundance: NA; CDR3nt: TGTGCCAGCAGTTACTCCACTAGCGGGAGGTACAATGAGCAGTTCTTC; CDR3aa: CASSYSTSGRYNEQFF